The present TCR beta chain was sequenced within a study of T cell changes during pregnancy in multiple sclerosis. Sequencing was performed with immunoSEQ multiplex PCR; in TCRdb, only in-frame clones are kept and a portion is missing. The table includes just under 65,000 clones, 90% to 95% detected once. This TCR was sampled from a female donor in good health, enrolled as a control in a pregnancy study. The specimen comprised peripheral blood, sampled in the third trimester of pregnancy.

The CDR3 here is CASSLKKRGRTGELFF. The CDR3 nucleotides read TGCGCCAGCAGCTTGAAGAAAAGAGGGCGCACCGGGGAGCTGTTTTTT. The rearrangement uses TRBV5-1 and TRBJ2-2; TRBD2 might be the D (5 bases). Trimming cost V 1 base and J 4 bases, with 14 bases left between them. This CDR3 comprises 16 residues. CDR1 SGHRS and CDR2 YFSETQ come from the germline V gene.